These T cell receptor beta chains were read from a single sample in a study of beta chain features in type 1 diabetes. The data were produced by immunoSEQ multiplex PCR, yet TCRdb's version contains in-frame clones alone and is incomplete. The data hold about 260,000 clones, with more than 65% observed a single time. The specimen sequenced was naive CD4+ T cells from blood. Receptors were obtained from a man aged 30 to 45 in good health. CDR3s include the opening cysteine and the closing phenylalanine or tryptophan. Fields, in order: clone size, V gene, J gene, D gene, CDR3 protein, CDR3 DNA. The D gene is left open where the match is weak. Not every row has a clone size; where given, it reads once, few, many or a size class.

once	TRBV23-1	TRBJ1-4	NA	CASSQSQEKLFF	TGCGCCAGCAGTCAAAGTCAGGAAAAACTGTTTTTT
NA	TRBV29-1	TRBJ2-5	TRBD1	CSVAGGKTQYF	TGCAGCGTAGCAGGGGGAAAGACCCAGTACTTC
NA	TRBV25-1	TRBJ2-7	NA	CASSDPLGKSSYEQYF	TGTGCCAGCAGTGACCCGTTAGGGAAGAGCTCCTACGAGCAGTACTTC
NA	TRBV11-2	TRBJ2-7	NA	CASSVERGLEQYF	TGTGCCAGCAGCGTCGAACGAGGCCTTGAGCAGTACTTC
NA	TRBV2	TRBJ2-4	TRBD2	CASSGRALDIQYF	TGTGCCAGTTCAGGGAGGGCCCTTGACATTCAGTACTTC
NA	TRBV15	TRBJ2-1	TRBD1	CATSRDRHWEQFF	TGTGCCACCAGCAGGGACAGGCACTGGGAGCAGTTCTTC
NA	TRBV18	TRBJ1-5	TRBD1	CASSLGQDQPQHF	TGTGCCAGCTCCCTGGGACAGGATCAGCCCCAGCATTTT
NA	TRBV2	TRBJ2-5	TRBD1	CASSGQGKETQYF	TGTGCCAGCAGTGGACAGGGGAAAGAGACCCAGTACTTC
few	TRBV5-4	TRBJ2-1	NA	CASTTGTFSGDEQFF	TGTGCCAGCACAACGGGGACTTTCTCAGGCGATGAGCAGTTCTTC
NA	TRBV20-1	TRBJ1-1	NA	CSARGITEAFF	TGCAGTGCTCGAGGGATCACTGAAGCTTTCTTT
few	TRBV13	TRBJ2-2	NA	CASSLTGKTGELFF	TGTGCCAGCAGCTTAACAGGGAAAACCGGGGAGCTGTTTTTT
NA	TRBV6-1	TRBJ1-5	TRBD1	CASSENRGGNQPQHF	TGTGCCAGCAGTGAGAACAGGGGCGGCAATCAGCCCCAGCATTTT
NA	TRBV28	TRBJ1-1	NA	CASSLSWSVGNTEAFF	TGTGCCAGCAGTTTAAGTTGGTCTGTGGGGAACACTGAAGCTTTCTTT
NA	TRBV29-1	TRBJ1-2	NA	CSVTGAFSTGGYTF	TGCAGCGTTACTGGAGCCTTTTCCACGGGTGGCTACACCTTC
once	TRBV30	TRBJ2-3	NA	CAWSVGGGTDTQYF	TGTGCCTGGAGTGTAGGCGGGGGCACAGATACGCAGTATTTT
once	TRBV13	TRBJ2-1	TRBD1	CASSYWTGVNEQFF	TGTGCCAGCAGCTACTGGACAGGGGTCAATGAGCAGTTCTTC
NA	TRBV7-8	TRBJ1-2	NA	CASSLVLASEYGYTF	TGTGCCAGCAGCTTAGTTTTAGCCAGTGAATATGGCTACACCTTC
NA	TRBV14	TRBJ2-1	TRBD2	CASSQGLAAYNEQFF	TGTGCCAGCAGCCAGGGACTAGCGGCGTACAATGAGCAGTTCTTC
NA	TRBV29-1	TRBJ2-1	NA	CSVEDPGSSSYNEQFF	TGCAGCGTTGAAGATCCGGGCTCTAGCTCCTACAATGAGCAGTTCTTC
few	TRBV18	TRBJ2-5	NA	CASHLGRETQYF	TGTGCCAGTCACCTCGGCAGGGAGACCCAGTACTTC
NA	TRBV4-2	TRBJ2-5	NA	CASSQVAAGETQYF	TGTGCCAGCAGCCAAGTAGCCGCGGGGGAGACCCAGTACTTC
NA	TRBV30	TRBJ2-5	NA	CAWSRLGFEETQYF	TGTGCCTGGAGTAGACTAGGCTTTGAGGAGACCCAGTACTTC
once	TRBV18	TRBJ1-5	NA	CASSAYTHGNQPQHF	TGTGCCAGCTCAGCCTATACCCATGGGAATCAGCCCCAGCATTTT
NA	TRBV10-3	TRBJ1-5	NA	CAISRTSGGQPQHF	TGTGCCATCAGCCGGACATCAGGCGGTCAGCCCCAGCATTTT
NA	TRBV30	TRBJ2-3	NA	CAWSDFPEPDTQYF	TGTGCCTGGTCAGACTTCCCAGAACCAGATACGCAGTATTTT
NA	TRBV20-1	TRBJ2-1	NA	CSASWQGEQFF	TGCAGTGCAAGCTGGCAGGGTGAGCAGTTCTTC
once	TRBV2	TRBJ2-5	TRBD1	CAGGRDRGKETQYF	TGTGCCGGAGGCCGGGACAGGGGTAAAGAGACCCAGTACTTC
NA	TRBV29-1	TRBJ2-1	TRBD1	CSVGRTGYNEQFF	TGCAGCGTGGGAAGGACAGGTTACAATGAGCAGTTCTTC
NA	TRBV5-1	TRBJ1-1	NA	CASSFDSNTEAFF	TGCGCCAGCAGCTTCGACTCCAACACTGAAGCTTTCTTT
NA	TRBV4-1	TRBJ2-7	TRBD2	CASSQGLRGRAFNEQYF	TGCGCCAGCAGCCAGGGCCTTCGCGGGAGGGCCTTCAACGAGCAGTACTTC
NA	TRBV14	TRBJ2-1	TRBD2	CASSLLAGAYNEQFF	TGTGCCAGCAGCCTATTAGCGGGGGCATACAATGAGCAGTTCTTC
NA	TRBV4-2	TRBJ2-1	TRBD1	CASSLGQGAVNEQFF	TGTGCCAGCAGCCTGGGACAGGGGGCAGTCAATGAGCAGTTCTTC
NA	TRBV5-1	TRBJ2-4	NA	CASSLDWSKNIQYF	TGCGCCAGCAGCTTGGACTGGAGTAAAAACATTCAGTACTTC
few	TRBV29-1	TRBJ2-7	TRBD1	CSVLTGAYEQYF	TGCAGCGTTCTGACAGGGGCCTACGAGCAGTACTTC
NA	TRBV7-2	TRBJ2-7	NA	CASSLYHEQYF	TGTGCCAGCAGCTTATACCACGAGCAGTACTTC
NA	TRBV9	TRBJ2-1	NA	CASSPESGFYNEQFF	TGTGCCAGCAGCCCCGAGAGCGGTTTCTACAATGAGCAGTTCTTC
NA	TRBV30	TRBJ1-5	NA	CAWSVAGLNQPQHF	TGTGCCTGGAGTGTGGCAGGGCTCAATCAGCCCCAGCATTTT
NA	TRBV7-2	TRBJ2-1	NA	CASSLSGPSYNEQFF	TGTGCCAGCAGCCTTAGCGGACCGTCCTACAATGAGCAGTTCTTC
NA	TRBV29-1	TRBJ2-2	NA	CSPRGGGGLFF	TGCAGCCCCAGGGGGGGTGGAGGGCTGTTTTTT
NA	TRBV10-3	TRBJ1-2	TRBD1	CAISPRDRGLSRSGYTF	TGTGCCATCAGTCCCCGGGACAGGGGGCTGTCTCGCTCTGGCTACACCTTC
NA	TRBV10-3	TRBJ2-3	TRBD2	CAIRAAGPTDTQYF	TGTGCCATCAGGGCAGCGGGGCCCACAGATACGCAGTATTTT
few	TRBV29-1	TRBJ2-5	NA	CSVTPRDTLSETQYF	TGCAGCGTTACCCCCCGGGACACACTTTCAGAGACCCAGTACTTC
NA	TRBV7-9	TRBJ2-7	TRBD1	CASSRTGNEQYF	TGTGCCAGCAGCAGGACAGGCAATGAGCAGTACTTC
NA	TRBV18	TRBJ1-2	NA	CASSPPGRVNGYTF	TGTGCCAGCTCACCACCGGGCAGGGTGAATGGCTACACCTTC
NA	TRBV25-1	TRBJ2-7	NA	CASSRVGSYEQYF	TGTGCCAGCAGCAGGGTCGGCTCCTACGAGCAGTACTTC
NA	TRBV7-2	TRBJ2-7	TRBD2	CASSFTSGSPYEQYF	TGTGCCAGCAGTTTCACTAGCGGCTCTCCCTACGAGCAGTACTTC
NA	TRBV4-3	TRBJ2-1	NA	CASSPGTPAYNEQFF	TGCGCCAGCAGCCCCGGGACACCAGCCTACAATGAGCAGTTCTTC
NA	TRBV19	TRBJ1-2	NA	CASIEAGLDYGYTF	TGTGCCAGCATAGAGGCGGGATTGGACTATGGCTACACCTTC
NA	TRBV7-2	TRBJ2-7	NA	CASSVQYEQYF	TGTGCCAGCAGCGTACAGTACGAGCAGTACTTC